This is a list of T cell receptor beta chains from one sample in a study of post-analysis software for immune sequencing data. MiXCR, applied by TCRdb to the PCR reads, yields one record per CDR3 protein. Among about 430,000 distinct CDR3 sequences listed, approximately 39% were seen once. Input material: blood. Source of these receptors: a girl under 10 years old with multiple sclerosis. The CDR3 runs from the conserved cysteine through the conserved F or W. The order of the fields is J gene, V gene, D gene, clone size, CDR3 protein, CDR3 DNA. The D gene is left open where the match is weak. Clone sizes are given selectively: once, few, many, or a class where the clone is expanded.

TRBJ2-1 | TRBV12-3/TRBV12-4 | NA | NA | CASSYRVADYNEQFF | TGTGCCAGCAGTTACAGGGTGGCTGACTACAATGAGCAGTTCTTC
TRBJ2-7 | TRBV5-1 | TRBD1 | NA | CASSLARDRVPYEQYF | TGCGCCAGCAGCTTGGCTCGGGACAGGGTTCCCTACGAGCAGTACTTC
TRBJ2-7 | TRBV12-3/TRBV12-4 | TRBD1 | NA | CASSLVHRGYEQYF | TGCGCCAGCAGTTTAGTACACAGGGGCTACGAGCAGTACTTC
TRBJ2-1 | TRBV12-3/TRBV12-4 | NA | NA | CASSAGTIASEQFF | TGTGCCAGCAGCGCCGGGACGATAGCAAGTGAGCAGTTCTTC
TRBJ2-2 | TRBV5-1 | NA | once | CASSRRTVDTGELFF | TGCGCCAGCAGCCGACGGACTGTCGACACCGGGGAGCTGTTTTTT
TRBJ2-1 | TRBV5-1 | NA | NA | CASSLGDGQFF | TGCGCCAGCAGCTTGGGTGATGGGCAGTTCTTC
TRBJ2-5 | TRBV7-2 | NA | NA | CASSRPGRATHQETQYF | TGTGCCAGCAGCCGACCGGGCCGCGCCACCCACCAAGAGACCCAGTACTTC
TRBJ2-7 | TRBV5-1 | TRBD2 | NA | CASSRDYNEQYF | TGCGCCAGCAGCCGGGACTACAATGAGCAGTACTTC
TRBJ2-7 | TRBV5-1 | TRBD1 | NA | CASSLTGETYEQYF | TGCGCCAGCAGCTTGACAGGGGAAACCTACGAGCAGTACTTC
TRBJ1-4 | TRBV10-3 | TRBD1 | few | CAISDPLGTGPNEKLFF | TGTGCCATCAGTGATCCGCTTGGGACAGGCCCAAATGAAAAACTGTTTTTT
TRBJ2-6 | TRBV2 | NA | NA | CASSGGFRSGANVLTF | TGTGCCAGCAGTGGCGGGTTCCGCTCTGGGGCCAACGTCCTGACTTTC
TRBJ2-7 | TRBV20-1 | TRBD2 | NA | CSARPTSGAYEQYF | TGCAGTGCTAGACCTACTAGCGGGGCCTACGAGCAGTACTTC
TRBJ2-1 | TRBV29-1 | TRBD2 | NA | CSVAIGASGYNEQFF | TGCAGCGTTGCTATTGGGGCTAGCGGCTACAATGAGCAGTTCTTC
TRBJ2-7 | TRBV5-1 | NA | many | CASSLAVSGGYYEQYF | TGCGCCAGCAGCTTGGCCGTGTCGGGGGGCTACTACGAGCAGTACTTC
TRBJ2-3 | TRBV29-1 | TRBD1 | NA | CSVRTRDRGRITSHTQYF | TGCAGCGTTCGAACCCGGGACAGGGGGCGCATTACTAGTCATACGCAGTATTTT
TRBJ2-7 | TRBV11-2 | NA | few | CASSLVGRVDYEQYF | TGTGCCAGCAGCTTAGTGGGCAGGGTGGACTACGAGCAGTACTTC
TRBJ2-7 | TRBV4-2 | TRBD1 | NA | CASSQDGTGNAYEQYF | TGTGCCAGCAGCCAAGATGGGACAGGGAATGCCTACGAGCAGTACTTC
TRBJ2-7 | TRBV10-3 | NA | few | CAISESNFRGVYEQYF | TGTGCCATCAGTGAGTCGAATTTTAGGGGGGTCTACGAGCAGTACTTC
TRBJ2-7 | TRBV7-2 | NA | NA | CASSRTTASSYEQYF | TGTGCCAGCAGCAGAACGACTGCCAGCTCCTACGAGCAGTACTTC
TRBJ2-5 | TRBV24-1 | NA | NA | CATSDFRKGPLEETQYF | TGTGCCACCAGTGATTTCAGGAAGGGCCCTTTAGAGGAGACCCAGTACTTC
TRBJ2-7 | TRBV6-2/TRBV6-3 | TRBD2 | many | CASSYPTSVQREQYF | TGTGCCAGCAGTTACCCTACTAGCGTTCAGCGCGAGCAGTACTTC
TRBJ2-5 | TRBV5-1 | NA | many | CASSLGSVKETQYF | TGTGCCAGCAGCTTAGGGAGCGTTAAAGAGACCCAGTACTTC
TRBJ1-6 | TRBV20-1 | NA | NA | CSATKGGHYNSPLHF | TGCAGTGCCACGAAAGGAGGGCACTATAATTCACCCCTCCACTTT
TRBJ1-1 | TRBV5-1 | NA | NA | CASSWGTGRGYTEAFF | TGCGCCAGCAGCTGGGGGACCGGCCGGGGTTACACTGAAGCTTTCTTT
TRBJ2-6 | TRBV9 | TRBD1 | NA | CASSVGWDSPGANVLTF | TGTGCCAGCAGCGTAGGATGGGACAGTCCAGGGGCCAACGTCCTGACTTTC
TRBJ2-1 | TRBV7-2 | TRBD2 | NA | CASSLGRLRGGLGRGNEQFF | TGTGCCAGCAGCTTAGGAAGGTTAAGGGGCGGACTAGGACGTGGGAATGAGCAGTTCTTC
TRBJ2-3 | TRBV12-3/TRBV12-4 | NA | NA | CALSGGPVTDTQYF | TGTGCCCTTAGTGGGGGGCCCGTCACAGATACGCAGTATTTT
TRBJ1-2 | TRBV5-5 | TRBD1 | NA | CASSPQTGGSYGYTF | TGTGCCAGCAGCCCACAGACAGGGGGTAGCTATGGCTACACCTTC
TRBJ1-4 | TRBV7-8 | NA | few | CASSLSVRENEKLFF | TGTGCCAGCAGCTTAAGCGTCAGGGAAAATGAAAAACTGTTTTTT
TRBJ2-1 | TRBV12-3/TRBV12-4 | NA | once | CASNTWGCHEQFF | TGTGCCAGCAATACCTGGGGGTGTCATGAGCAGTTCTTC
TRBJ2-4 | TRBV29-1 | NA | NA | CSVETMVGHRDIQYF | TGCAGCGTTGAAACAATGGTAGGACATAGAGACATTCAGTACTTC
TRBJ1-5 | TRBV6-2/TRBV6-3 | NA | NA | CASSYVGVSQPQHF | TGTGCCAGCAGTTACGTGGGGGTTAGTCAGCCCCAGCATTTT
TRBJ2-7 | TRBV12-5 | NA | NA | CASGLYEGSEQYF | TGTGCTAGTGGTTTGTACGAGGGGAGCGAGCAGTACTTC
TRBJ1-6 | TRBV15 | NA | few | CATSTRRGVDSPLHF | TGTGCCACCAGCACAAGAAGGGGGGTTGATTCACCCCTCCACTTT
TRBJ1-6 | TRBV27 | TRBD1 | NA | CASSLPQGASYNSPLHF | TGTGCCAGCAGTTTACCTCAGGGGGCATCCTATAATTCACCCCTCCACTTT
TRBJ2-4 | TRBV2 | NA | few | CASSPGPLGKNIQYF | TGTGCCAGCAGTCCGGGACCTTTGGGGAAAAACATTCAGTACTTC
TRBJ2-7 | TRBV6-2/TRBV6-3 | NA | NA | CASHGNRSPYEQYF | TGTGCCAGCCACGGGAACAGGAGTCCCTACGAGCAGTACTTC
TRBJ2-6 | TRBV5-5 | NA | NA | CASRVAGANSGANVLTF | TGTGCCAGCAGAGTCGCAGGGGCCAACTCTGGGGCCAACGTCCTGACTTTC
TRBJ2-7 | TRBV28 | TRBD2 | NA | CASSALSGRPHYEQYF | TGTGCCAGCAGTGCCCTTAGCGGGAGGCCCCACTACGAGCAGTACTTC
TRBJ2-3 | TRBV2 | NA | few | CASVMRQVVTDTQYF | TGTGCCAGCGTTATGAGACAGGTCGTAACAGATACGCAGTATTTT
TRBJ2-1 | TRBV7-3 | NA | few | CASSPRTRGHTWGNEQFF | TGTGCCAGCAGCCCCCGGACAAGGGGACATACCTGGGGTAATGAGCAGTTCTTC
TRBJ1-4 | TRBV28 | TRBD1 | NA | CASSFTHSPGQGTNEKLFF | TGTGCCAGCAGTTTTACACACAGTCCGGGACAGGGGACAAATGAAAAACTGTTTTTT
TRBJ1-5 | TRBV12-3/TRBV12-4 | NA | once | CASSFRGVGNQPQHF | TGTGCCAGCAGTTTCCGCGGGGTTGGCAATCAGCCCCAGCATTTT
TRBJ1-5 | TRBV7-2 | NA | few | CASTHLGADQPQHF | TGTGCCAGCACCCACCTTGGGGCAGATCAGCCCCAGCATTTT
TRBJ2-4 | TRBV5-1 | NA | few | CASSLSSYIGNIQYF | TGCGCCAGCAGCTTGTCGAGTTACATCGGAAACATTCAGTACTTC
TRBJ2-7 | TRBV7-9 | TRBD2 | NA | CASSTQAGGKVPYEQYF | TGTGCCAGCAGCACCCAAGCGGGGGGGAAAGTTCCCTACGAGCAGTACTTC
TRBJ2-3 | TRBV5-1 | NA | few | CASSLDSTTDTQYF | TGCGCCAGCAGCTTGGACAGCACCACAGATACGCAGTATTTT
TRBJ2-3 | TRBV20-1 | NA | few | CSARPLQSTDTQYF | TGCAGTGCTAGACCCCTACAGAGCACAGATACGCAGTATTTT
TRBJ2-7 | TRBV27 | TRBD2 | NA | CASSLFAGETYEQYF | TGTGCCAGCAGTTTATTTGCGGGGGAAACCTACGAGCAGTACTTC
TRBJ2-7 | TRBV28 | TRBD2 | NA | CASSLGAGRDEQYF | TGTGCCAGCAGTTTAGGGGCGGGGAGGGACGAGCAGTACTTC
TRBJ1-1 | TRBV12-3/TRBV12-4 | TRBD1 | once | CASSLDPGGAFF | TGTGCCAGCAGTTTAGACCCAGGGGGAGCTTTCTTT
TRBJ2-3 | TRBV29-1 | NA | few | CSESRVGSTDTQYF | TGCAGCGAGAGTCGGGTCGGGAGCACAGATACGCAGTATTTT
TRBJ2-1 | TRBV20-1 | NA | few | CSASHNEQFF | TGCAGTGCTAGTCACAATGAGCAGTTCTTC